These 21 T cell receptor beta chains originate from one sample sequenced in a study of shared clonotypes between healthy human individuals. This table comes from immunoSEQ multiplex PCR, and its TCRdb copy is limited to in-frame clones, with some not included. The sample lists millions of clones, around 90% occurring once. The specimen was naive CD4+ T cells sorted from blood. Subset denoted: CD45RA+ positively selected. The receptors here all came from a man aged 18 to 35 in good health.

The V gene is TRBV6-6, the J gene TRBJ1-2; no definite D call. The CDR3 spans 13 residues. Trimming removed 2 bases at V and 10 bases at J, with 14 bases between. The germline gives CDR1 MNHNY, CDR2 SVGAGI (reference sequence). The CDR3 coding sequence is TGTGCCAGCAGTTACGGAGAAGGGCTCTCCTACACCTTC. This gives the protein CASSYGEGLSYTF.

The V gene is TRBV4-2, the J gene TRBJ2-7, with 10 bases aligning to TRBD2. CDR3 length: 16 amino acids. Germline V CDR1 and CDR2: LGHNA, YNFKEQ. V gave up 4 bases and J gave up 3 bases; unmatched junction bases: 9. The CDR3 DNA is TGTGCCAGCAGCCCCAGCGGGGGGGCAGGGATCTACGAGCAGTACTTC. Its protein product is CASSPSGGAGIYEQYF.

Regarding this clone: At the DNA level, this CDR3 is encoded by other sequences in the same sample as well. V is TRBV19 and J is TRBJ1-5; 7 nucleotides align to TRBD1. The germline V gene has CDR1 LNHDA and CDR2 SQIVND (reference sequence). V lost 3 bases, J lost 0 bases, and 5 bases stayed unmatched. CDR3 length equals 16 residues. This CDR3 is CASSMVGTASNQPQHF. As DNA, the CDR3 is TGTGCCAGTAGTATGGTAGGGACAGCTAGCAATCAGCCCCAGCATTTT.

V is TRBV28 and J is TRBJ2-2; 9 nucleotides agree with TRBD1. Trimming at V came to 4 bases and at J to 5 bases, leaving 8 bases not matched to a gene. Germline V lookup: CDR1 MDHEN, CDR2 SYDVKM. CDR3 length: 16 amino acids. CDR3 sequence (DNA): TGTGCCAGCAGTTCCCTCAACAGGGGGCAAACCGGGGAGCTGTTTTTT. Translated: CASSSLNRGQTGELFF.

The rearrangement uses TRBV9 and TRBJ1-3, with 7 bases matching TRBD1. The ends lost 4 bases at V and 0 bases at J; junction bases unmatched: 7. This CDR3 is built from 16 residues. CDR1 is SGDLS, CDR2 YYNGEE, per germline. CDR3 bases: TGTGCCAGCAGCATGGGACAGAGCCCCTCTGGAAACACCATATATTTT. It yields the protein CASSMGQSPSGNTIYF.

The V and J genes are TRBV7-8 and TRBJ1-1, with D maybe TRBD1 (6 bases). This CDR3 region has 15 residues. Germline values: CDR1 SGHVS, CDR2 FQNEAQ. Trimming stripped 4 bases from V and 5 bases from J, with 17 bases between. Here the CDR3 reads CASSSGAGFGTEAFF. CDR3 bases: TGTGCCAGCAGCTCGGGGGCTGGGTTTGGAACTGAAGCTTTCTTT.

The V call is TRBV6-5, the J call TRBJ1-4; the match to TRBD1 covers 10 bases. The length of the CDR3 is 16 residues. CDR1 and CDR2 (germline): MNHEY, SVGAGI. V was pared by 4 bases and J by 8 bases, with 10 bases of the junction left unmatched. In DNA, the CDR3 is TGTGCCAGCAGTTCGGGCTCCGGGACAGGGGTGGAAAAACTGTTTTTT. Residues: CASSSGSGTGVEKLFF.

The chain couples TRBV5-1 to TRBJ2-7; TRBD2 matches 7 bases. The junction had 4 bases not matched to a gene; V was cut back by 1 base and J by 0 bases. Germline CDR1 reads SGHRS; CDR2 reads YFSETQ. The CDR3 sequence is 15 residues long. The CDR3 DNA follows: TGCGCCAGCAGCTTGACTAGCGCGAGCTCCTACGAGCAGTACTTC. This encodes CASSLTSASSYEQYF.

The CDR3 nucleotides are TGCGCCAGCAGCGTCGACGGACAGGCGAATTCACCCCTCCACTTT. Protein sequence: CASSVDGQANSPLHF. V and J are TRBV5-1 and TRBJ1-6; 7 bases are a match to TRBD1. CDR1 and CDR2 (germline): SGHRS, YFSETQ. This CDR3 has 15 amino acids. Trimming took 4 bases from V and 7 from J; bases not matched to a gene: 8.

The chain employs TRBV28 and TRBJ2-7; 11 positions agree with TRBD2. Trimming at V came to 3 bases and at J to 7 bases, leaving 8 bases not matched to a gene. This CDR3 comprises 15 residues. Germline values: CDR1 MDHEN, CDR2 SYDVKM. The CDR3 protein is CASSFSGRASREQYF. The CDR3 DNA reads TGTGCCAGCAGTTTTAGCGGGAGGGCCTCGCGGGAGCAGTACTTC.

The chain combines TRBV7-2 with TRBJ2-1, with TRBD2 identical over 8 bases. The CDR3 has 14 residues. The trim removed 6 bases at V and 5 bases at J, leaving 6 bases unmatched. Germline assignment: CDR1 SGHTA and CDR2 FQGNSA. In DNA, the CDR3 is TGTGCCAGCAGGGGAGCGGGGGCCCACAATGAGCAGTTCTTC. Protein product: CASRGAGAHNEQFF.

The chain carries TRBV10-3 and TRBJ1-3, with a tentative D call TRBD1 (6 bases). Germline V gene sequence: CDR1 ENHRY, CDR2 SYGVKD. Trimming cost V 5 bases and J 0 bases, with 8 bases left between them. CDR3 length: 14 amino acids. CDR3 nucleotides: TGTGCCATCAGTAAGACAGGCTCTGGAAACACCATATATTTT. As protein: CAISKTGSGNTIYF.

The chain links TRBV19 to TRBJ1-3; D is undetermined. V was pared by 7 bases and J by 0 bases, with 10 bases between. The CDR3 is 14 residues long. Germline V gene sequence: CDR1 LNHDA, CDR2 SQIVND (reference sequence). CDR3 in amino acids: CASTMTVSGNTIYF. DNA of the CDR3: TGTGCCAGTACCATGACGGTCTCTGGAAACACCATATATTTT.

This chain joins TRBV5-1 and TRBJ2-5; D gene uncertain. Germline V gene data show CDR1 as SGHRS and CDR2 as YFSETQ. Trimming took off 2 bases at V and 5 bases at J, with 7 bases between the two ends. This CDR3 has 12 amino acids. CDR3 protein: CASSFPRETQYF. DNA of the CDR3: TGCGCCAGCAGCTTCCCAAGGGAGACCCAGTACTTC.

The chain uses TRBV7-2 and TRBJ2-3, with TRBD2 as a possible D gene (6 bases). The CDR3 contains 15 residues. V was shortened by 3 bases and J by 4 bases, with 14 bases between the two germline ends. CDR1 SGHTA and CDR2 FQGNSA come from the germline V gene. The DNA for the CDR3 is TGTGCCAGCAGCTTCAACGGGAGACTCGCAGATACGCAGTATTTT. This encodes CASSFNGRLADTQYF.

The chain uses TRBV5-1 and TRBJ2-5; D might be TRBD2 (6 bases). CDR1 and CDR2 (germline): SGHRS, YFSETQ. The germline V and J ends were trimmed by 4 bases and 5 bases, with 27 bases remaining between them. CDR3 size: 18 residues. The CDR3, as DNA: TGCGCCAGCAGCCCAGGGACTGGAGCGACTACCAGGCAGGAGACCCAGTACTTC. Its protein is CASSPGTGATTRQETQYF. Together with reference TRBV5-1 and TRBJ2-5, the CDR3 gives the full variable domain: KAGVTQTPRYLIKTRGQQVTLSCSPISGHRSVSWYQQTPGQGLQFLFEYFSETQRNKGNFPGRFSGRQFSNSRSEMNVSTLELGDSALYLCASSPGTGATTRQETQYFGPGTRLLVL.

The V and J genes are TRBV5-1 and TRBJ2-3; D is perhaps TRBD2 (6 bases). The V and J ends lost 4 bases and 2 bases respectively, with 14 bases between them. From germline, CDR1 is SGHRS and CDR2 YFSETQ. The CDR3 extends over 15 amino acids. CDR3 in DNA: TGCGCCAGCAGCCTAACGGGACTGCACACAGATACGCAGTATTTT. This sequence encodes CASSLTGLHTDTQYF.

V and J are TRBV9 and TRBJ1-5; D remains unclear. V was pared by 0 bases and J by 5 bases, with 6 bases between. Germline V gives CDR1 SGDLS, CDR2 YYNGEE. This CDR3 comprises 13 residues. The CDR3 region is CASSVEDDQPQHF. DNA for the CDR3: TGTGCCAGCAGCGTAGAGGACGATCAGCCCCAGCATTTT.

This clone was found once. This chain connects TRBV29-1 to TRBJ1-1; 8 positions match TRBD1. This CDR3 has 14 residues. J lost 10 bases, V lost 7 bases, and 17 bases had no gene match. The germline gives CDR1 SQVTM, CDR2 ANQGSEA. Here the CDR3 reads CSGGVRTGKETAFF. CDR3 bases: TGCAGCGGAGGAGTGCGGACAGGGAAGGAGACAGCTTTCTTT.

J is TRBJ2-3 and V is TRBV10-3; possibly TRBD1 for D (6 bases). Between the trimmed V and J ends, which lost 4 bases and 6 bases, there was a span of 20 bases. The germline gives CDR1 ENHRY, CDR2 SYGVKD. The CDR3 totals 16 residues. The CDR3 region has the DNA TGTGCCATCAGTGGGTGGGGGCAGGAGAGTTTGGATACGCAGTATTTT. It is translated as CAISGWGQESLDTQYF.

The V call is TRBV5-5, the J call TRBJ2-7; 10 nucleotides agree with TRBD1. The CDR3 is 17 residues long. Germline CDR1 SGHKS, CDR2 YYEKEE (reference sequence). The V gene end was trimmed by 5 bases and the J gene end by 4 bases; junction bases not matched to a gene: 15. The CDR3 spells CASRRTGTGADRYEQYF. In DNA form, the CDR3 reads TGTGCCAGCAGAAGGACCGGGACAGGGGCGGACCGATACGAGCAGTACTTC.